The present T cell receptor beta chain was sequenced within a study of OX40 agonist ivuxolimab in advanced cancers. V lost 7 bases to trimming and J lost 1 base, with 31 bases between them. This CDR3 has 20 amino acids. CDR1 and CDR2 from the germline V gene are LNHDA and SQIVND (reference sequence). On this clone: What it binds is not known.

Clones were read by immunoSEQ multiplex PCR, and TCRdb kept only the in-frame ones, dropping some. This table holds about 96,000 clones, about 90% found once. General study findings and limits: Compared with CD4+, CD8+ T cells on average had more expanded clones. Clones of CD4+ and CD8+ blood T cells grew by week 6 at doses of 0.1 to 3.0 mg/kg.

The investigators sampled blood at baseline, at cycle 4 day 1, and at cycle 7 day 1. This sample comprised CD4+ or CD8+ T cells sorted from blood, obtained in a trial of the OX40 agonist ivuxolimab. This TCR derives from an adult with an advanced solid tumor such as melanoma, head and neck, liver or kidney cancer. The chain couples TRBV19 to TRBJ1-1; D is possibly TRBD1 (6 bases). This chain's CDR3 is CASNPGTLITGLGGNTEAFF. Written as DNA, the CDR3 is TGTGCCAGTAACCCCGGGACACTTATAACAGGGTTGGGGGGGAACACTGAAGCTTTCTTT.